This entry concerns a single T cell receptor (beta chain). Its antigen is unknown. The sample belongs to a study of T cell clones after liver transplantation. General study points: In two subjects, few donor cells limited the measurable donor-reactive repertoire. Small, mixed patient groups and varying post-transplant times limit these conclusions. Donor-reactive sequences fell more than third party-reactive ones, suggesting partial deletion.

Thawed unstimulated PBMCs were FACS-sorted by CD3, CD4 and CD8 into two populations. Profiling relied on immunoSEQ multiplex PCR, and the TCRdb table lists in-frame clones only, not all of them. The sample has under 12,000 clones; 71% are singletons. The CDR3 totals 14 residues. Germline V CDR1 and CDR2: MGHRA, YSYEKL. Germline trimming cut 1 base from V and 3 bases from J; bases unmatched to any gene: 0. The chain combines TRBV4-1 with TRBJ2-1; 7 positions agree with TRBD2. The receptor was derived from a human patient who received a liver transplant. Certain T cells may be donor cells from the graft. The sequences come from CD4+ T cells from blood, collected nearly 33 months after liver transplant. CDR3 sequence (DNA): TGCGCCAGCAGCCAAGGGACTAGCTACAATGAGCAGTTCTTC. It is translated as CASSQGTSYNEQFF.